The 16 T cell receptor beta chains below were found in one sample sequenced in a study of blood T cell repertoires in COVID-19. Clones were read by immunoSEQ multiplex PCR, and TCRdb kept only the in-frame ones, dropping some. The sample comprises fewer than 200,000 clones, about 80% of which are singletons, and about 7.2% rests with the top ten. Sample: peripheral blood. Every receptor here comes from a man in his sixties with acute or convalescent COVID-19.

This rearrangement joins TRBV6-5 to TRBJ2-7; maybe TRBD2 (6 bases). The end of the DNA is better explained by TRBJ2-5, so the J call may be wrong. This CDR3 comprises 14 residues. The germline gives CDR1 MNHEY, CDR2 SVGAGI. The CDR3 loop is CASSVNPGGETQYF. The CDR3 bases are TGTGCCAGCAGCGTTAACCCCGGGGGAGAGACCCAGTACTTC.

The chain is built from TRBV5-4 and TRBJ2-2; perhaps TRBD1 as D (7 bases). Germline V gene lookup returns CDR1 SGHNT and CDR2 YYREEE (reference sequence). CDR3 size: 16 residues. V dropped 4 bases and J dropped 1 base, with 14 bases sitting between them. CDR3 amino acids: CASSLQGRGNTGELFF. In DNA form, the CDR3 reads TGTGCCAGCAGCCTACAGGGGCGGGGGAACACCGGGGAGCTGTTTTTT.

V usage is TRBV6-2 or TRBV6-3 and J usage is TRBJ2-5; 8 positions match TRBD1. Germline V lookup: CDR1 MNHEY, CDR2 SVGEGT. V shed 8 bases, J shed 2 bases, and the junction held 4 bases outside the gene matches. There are 13 residues in the CDR3. CDR3 in amino acids: CASCRDRQETQYF. DNA of the CDR3: TGTGCCAGCTGCCGGGACAGGCAAGAGACCCAGTACTTC.

This sequence joins TRBV19 and TRBJ1-5, with D perhaps matching TRBD1 (6 bases). This CDR3 comprises 16 residues. Per the germline V gene, CDR1 is LNHDA and CDR2 is SQIVND (reference sequence). The ends were cut back, 5 bases at V and 0 bases at J, with 14 bases in the middle. CDR3 DNA: TGTGCCAGTAGTTGGGACATACGAAGTAGCAATCAGCCCCAGCATTTT. Protein: CASSWDIRSSNQPQHF.

The V call is TRBV3-1 (or the pseudogene TRBV3-2), the J call TRBJ2-3; 10 bases agree with TRBD2. CDR1 LGHDT and CDR2 YNNKEL come from the germline V gene (reference sequence). The CDR3 loop spans 17 amino acids. V lost 2 bases and J lost 2; bases outside the gene matches: 7. The CDR3 region is CASSQLAGAIITDTQYF. The CDR3 nucleotides are TGTGCCAGCAGCCAACTAGCGGGGGCCATCATCACAGATACGCAGTATTTT.

The chain is built from TRBV15 and TRBJ1-4; no clear D. The CDR3 runs 15 residues. Trimming left V 6 bases short and J 8 bases short, with 19 bases between. Germline assignment: CDR1 LNHNV and CDR2 YYDKDF (reference sequence). CDR3 loop: CATRGRGSGREKLFF. As DNA, the CDR3 is TGTGCCACCAGAGGTCGGGGTTCAGGCCGAGAAAAACTGTTTTTT.

V usage is TRBV6-5 and J usage is TRBJ1-2; TRBD1 aligns across 7 bases. The V gene's germline CDR1 is MNHEY and CDR2 SVGAGI. The J segment lost 2 bases and the V segment lost 8 bases, leaving 8 bases of the junction unmatched. CDR3 length: 14 residues. The CDR3 is CASSPGTANYGYTF. For the CDR3, the DNA is TGTGCCAGCTCCCCCGGGACAGCAAACTATGGCTACACCTTC.

The chain is built from TRBV28 and TRBJ2-2; 8 positions match TRBD2. The CDR3 runs 18 residues. V trimming: 6 bases; J trimming: 4 bases; junction bases outside the gene matches: 16. The germline V gene has CDR1 MDHEN and CDR2 SYDVKM. Written as DNA, the CDR3 is TGTGCCAGCAGCCCCCCCCAACGACTAGCGCGGGCCACCGGGGAGCTGTTTTTT. Its protein product is CASSPPQRLARATGELFF. Complete variable domain (other parts from reference TRBV28 and TRBJ2-2): DVKVTQSSRYLVKRTGEKVFLECVQDMDHENMFWYRQDPGLGLRLIYFSYDVKMKEKGDIPEGYSVSREKKERFSLILESASTNQTSMYLCASSPPQRLARATGELFFGEGSRLTVL.

This chain links TRBV6-1 with TRBJ2-7; D uncertain. The CDR3 spans 13 residues. CDR1 MNHNS and CDR2 SASEGT come from the germline V gene. V dropped 2 bases and J dropped 3 bases, with 8 bases sitting between them. The CDR3 nucleotides read TGTGCCAGCAGTGAATATGGCGGCTACGAGCAGTACTTC. Protein product: CASSEYGGYEQYF.

The rearrangement links TRBV11-2 to TRBJ2-3; 12 positions match TRBD2. The CDR3 consists of 17 residues. CDR1 is SGHAT, CDR2 FQNNGV, per germline. V was clipped by 5 bases and J by 4 bases; unmatched bases: 10. The CDR3 spells CASSLRLAGVRSDTQYF. The CDR3 DNA follows: TGTGCCAGCAGCCTCAGACTAGCGGGAGTGAGGTCAGATACGCAGTATTTT.

Turning to this clone: The same CDR3 can be traced to other DNA sequences in this sample. CDR3: CASSLGQGYEQYF. In DNA, the CDR3 is TGTGCCAGCAGTTTGGGACAGGGCTACGAGCAGTACTTC. The genes are TRBV12-3 or TRBV12-4 and TRBJ2-7, with 9 bases that match TRBD1. The CDR3 runs to 13 residues. V shed 3 bases, J shed 3 bases, and the junction held 0 bases outside the gene matches.

The chain couples TRBV7-9 to TRBJ2-3, with D possibly matching TRBD1 (6 bases). Germline CDR1 and CDR2: SEHNR and FQNEAQ (reference sequence). The V end was cut by 5 bases, the J end by 0 bases, with 15 bases between. The CDR3 consists of 16 residues. CDR3 region: CASSITGTTSTDTQYF. CDR3 in DNA: TGTGCCAGCAGCATAACCGGGACAACGAGCACAGATACGCAGTATTTT.

The chain uses TRBV3-1 (or the pseudogene TRBV3-2) and TRBJ1-2; 7 bases match TRBD1. This CDR3 has 15 amino acids. V lost 5 bases, J lost 4 bases, and 10 bases stayed unmatched. Per germline, CDR1 LGHDT and CDR2 YNNKEL (reference sequence). DNA for the CDR3: TGTGCCAGCAGCTGGGGTGACAGGGCGGTCTATGGCTACACCTTC. Protein product: CASSWGDRAVYGYTF.

There are many counts of this clone. The V and J genes are TRBV4-2 and TRBJ2-1; D unresolved. The V end lost 1 base, the J end lost 4 bases, and 5 bases lay between the germline ends. This CDR3 comprises 13 residues. Per the germline V gene, CDR1 is LGHNA and CDR2 is YNFKEQ. The CDR3 protein is CASSQASYNEQFF. DNA of the CDR3: TGTGCCAGCAGCCAAGCCTCTTACAATGAGCAGTTCTTC.

J is TRBJ1-1 and V is TRBV4-1, with 7 bases lining up with TRBD1. Germline V lookup: CDR1 MGHRA, CDR2 YSYEKL. The ends lost 1 base at V and 1 base at J; junction bases unmatched: 6. CDR3 length equals 16 residues. CDR3 in DNA: TGCGCCAGCAGCCAAGTCACCGGGACAGCGAACACTGAAGCTTTCTTT. Protein sequence: CASSQVTGTANTEAFF.

V usage is TRBV27 and J usage is TRBJ1-3, with unresolved D. This CDR3 has 13 residues. The V end lost 5 bases, the J end lost 0 bases, and 5 bases lay between the germline ends. The germline V gene encodes CDR1 MNHEY and CDR2 SMNVEV (reference sequence). CDR3 coding DNA: TGTGCCAGCAGTCCCCTCTCTGGAAACACCATATATTTT. Protein: CASSPLSGNTIYF.